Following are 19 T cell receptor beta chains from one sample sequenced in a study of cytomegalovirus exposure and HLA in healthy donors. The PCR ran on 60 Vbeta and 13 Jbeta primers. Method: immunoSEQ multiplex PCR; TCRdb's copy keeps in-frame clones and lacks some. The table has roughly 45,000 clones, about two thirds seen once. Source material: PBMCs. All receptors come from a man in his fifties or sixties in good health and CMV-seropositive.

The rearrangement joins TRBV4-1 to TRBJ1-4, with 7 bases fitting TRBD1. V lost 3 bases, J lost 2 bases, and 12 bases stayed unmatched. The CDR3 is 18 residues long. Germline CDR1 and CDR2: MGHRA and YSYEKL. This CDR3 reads CASSHPRGQGPTNEKLFF. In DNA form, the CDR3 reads TGCGCCAGCAGCCACCCAAGGGGGCAGGGACCTACTAATGAAAAACTGTTTTTT.

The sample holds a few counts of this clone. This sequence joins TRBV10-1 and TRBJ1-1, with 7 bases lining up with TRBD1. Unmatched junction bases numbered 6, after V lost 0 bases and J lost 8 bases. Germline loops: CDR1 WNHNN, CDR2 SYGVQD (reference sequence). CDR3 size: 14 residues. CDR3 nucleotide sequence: TGCGCCAGCAGTGAGTCGACAGGGCGGGGAGAAGCTTTCTTT. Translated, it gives CASSESTGRGEAFF.

This CDR3 is CASSVDSWAYEQYF. The CDR3 DNA follows: TGTGCCAGTAGCGTCGACTCATGGGCCTACGAGCAGTACTTC. The chain links TRBV19 to TRBJ2-7; D call uncertain. V shed 6 bases and J shed 2 bases, with 14 bases lying between them. Germline CDR1 is LNHDA and CDR2 is SQIVND (reference sequence). CDR3 length equals 14 residues. Full variable domain (outside the CDR3, taken from reference TRBV19 and TRBJ2-7): DGGITQSPKYLFRKEGQNVTLSCEQNLNHDAMYWYRQDPGQGLRLIYYSQIVNDFQKGDIAEGYSVSREKKESFPLTVTSAQKNPTAFYLCASSVDSWAYEQYFGPGTRLTVT.

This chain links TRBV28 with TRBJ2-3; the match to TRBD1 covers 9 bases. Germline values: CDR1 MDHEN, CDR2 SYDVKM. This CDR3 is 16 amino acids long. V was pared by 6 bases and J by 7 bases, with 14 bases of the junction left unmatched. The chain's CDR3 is CASRRGTTGGFHTQYF. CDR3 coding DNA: TGTGCCAGCAGGAGGGGCACGACAGGGGGATTTCATACGCAGTATTTT.

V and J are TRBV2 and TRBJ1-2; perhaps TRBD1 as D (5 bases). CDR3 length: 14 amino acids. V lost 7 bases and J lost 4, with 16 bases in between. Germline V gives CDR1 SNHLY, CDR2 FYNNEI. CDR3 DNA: TGTGCCAGCACCGCGAGGGGCGGGGCCTATGGCTACACCTTC. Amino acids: CASTARGGAYGYTF.

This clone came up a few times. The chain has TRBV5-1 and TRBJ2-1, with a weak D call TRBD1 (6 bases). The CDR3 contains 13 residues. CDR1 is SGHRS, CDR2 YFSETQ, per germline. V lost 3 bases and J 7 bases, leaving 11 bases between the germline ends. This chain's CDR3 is CASSSDRANEQFF. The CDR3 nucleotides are TGCGCCAGCAGCTCGGACAGAGCTAATGAGCAGTTCTTC.

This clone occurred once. CDR3 sequence reads: CASSPTGVGQPQHF. Written as DNA, the CDR3 is TGTGCCAGCAGCCCTACAGGGGTCGGCCAGCCCCAGCATTTT. The chain recombines TRBV7-8 with TRBJ1-5; 7 positions match TRBD1. The junction had 8 bases not matched to a gene; V was cut back by 5 bases and J by 7 bases. Germline V lookup: CDR1 SGHVS, CDR2 FQNEAQ. CDR3 length: 14 residues.

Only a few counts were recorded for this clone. The CDR3 coding sequence is TGTGCCATCAGTGAGGCTCTCAGGTACAATGAGCAGTTCTTC. It is translated as CAISEALRYNEQFF. The chain recombines TRBV10-3 with TRBJ2-1; D not resolved. Germline V gene data show CDR1 as ENHRY and CDR2 as SYGVKD. The CDR3 runs to 14 residues. Trimming removed 2 bases at V and 4 bases at J, with 9 bases between.

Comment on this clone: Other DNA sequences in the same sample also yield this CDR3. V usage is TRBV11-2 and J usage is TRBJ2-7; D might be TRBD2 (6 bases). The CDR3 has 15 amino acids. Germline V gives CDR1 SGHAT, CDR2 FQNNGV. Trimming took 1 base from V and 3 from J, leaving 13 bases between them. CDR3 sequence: CASSLGGGRSYEQYF. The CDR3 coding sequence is TGTGCCAGCAGCTTAGGGGGAGGAAGGAGCTACGAGCAGTACTTC.

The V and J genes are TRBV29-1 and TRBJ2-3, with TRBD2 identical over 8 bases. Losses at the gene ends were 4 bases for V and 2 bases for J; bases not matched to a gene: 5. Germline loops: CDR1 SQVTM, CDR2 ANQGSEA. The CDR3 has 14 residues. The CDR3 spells CSVVGTRDTDTQYF. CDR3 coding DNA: TGCAGCGTTGTCGGGACTAGGGACACAGATACGCAGTATTTT.

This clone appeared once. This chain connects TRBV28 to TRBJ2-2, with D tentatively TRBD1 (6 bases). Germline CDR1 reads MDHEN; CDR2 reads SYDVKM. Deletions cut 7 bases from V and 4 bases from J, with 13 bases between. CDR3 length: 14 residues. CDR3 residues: CASKGEWVTGELFF. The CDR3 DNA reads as TGTGCCAGCAAGGGGGAGTGGGTCACCGGGGAGCTGTTTTTT.

CDR3 nucleotide sequence: TGTGCCAGCAGTCCCCTGAGCAGGGGGCTTGGTGGCTACACCTTC. It encodes CASSPLSRGLGGYTF. This sequence joins TRBV6-5 and TRBJ1-2, with 8 bases lining up with TRBD1. V lost 5 bases to trimming and J lost 7 bases; unmatched junction nucleotides: 12. CDR1 and CDR2 from the germline V gene are MNHEY and SVGAGI. CDR3 length: 15 residues.

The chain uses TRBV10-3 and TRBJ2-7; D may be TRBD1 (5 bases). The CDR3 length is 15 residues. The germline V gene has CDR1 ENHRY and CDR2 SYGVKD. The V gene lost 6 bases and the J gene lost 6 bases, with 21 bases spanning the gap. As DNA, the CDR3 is TGTGCCATCAGAGACAAGGGCAGGGTCGTGTTCGAGCAGTACTTC. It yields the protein CAIRDKGRVVFEQYF.

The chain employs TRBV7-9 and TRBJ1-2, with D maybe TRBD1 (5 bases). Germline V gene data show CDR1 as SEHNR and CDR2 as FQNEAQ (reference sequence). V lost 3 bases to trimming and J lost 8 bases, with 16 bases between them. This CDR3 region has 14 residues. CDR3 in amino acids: CASSFTGDRRGYTF. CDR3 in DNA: TGTGCCAGCAGCTTCACGGGGGACCGCCGAGGCTACACCTTC.

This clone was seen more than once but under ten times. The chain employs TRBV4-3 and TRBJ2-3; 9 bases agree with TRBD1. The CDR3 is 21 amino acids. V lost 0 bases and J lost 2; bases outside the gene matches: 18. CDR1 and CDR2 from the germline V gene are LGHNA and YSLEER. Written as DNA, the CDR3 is TGCGCCAGCAGCCAAGATAACTGGGACAGGGTTTTAGAAAAAAACACAGATACGCAGTATTTT. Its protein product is CASSQDNWDRVLEKNTDTQYF.

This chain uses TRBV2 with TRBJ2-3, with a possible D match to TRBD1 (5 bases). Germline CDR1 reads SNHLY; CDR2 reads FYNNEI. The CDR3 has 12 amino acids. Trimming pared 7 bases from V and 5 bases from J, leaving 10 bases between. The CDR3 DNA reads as TGTGCCAGCAATGTGCAGGGAGATACGCAGTATTTT. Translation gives CASNVQGDTQYF.

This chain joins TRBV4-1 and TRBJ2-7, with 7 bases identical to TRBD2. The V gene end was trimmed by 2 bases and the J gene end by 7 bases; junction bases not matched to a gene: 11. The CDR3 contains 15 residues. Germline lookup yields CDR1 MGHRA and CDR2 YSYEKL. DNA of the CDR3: TGCGCCAGCAGCCAATGGTTTAGCGGGTCCTCGGAGCAGTACTTC. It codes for CASSQWFSGSSEQYF.

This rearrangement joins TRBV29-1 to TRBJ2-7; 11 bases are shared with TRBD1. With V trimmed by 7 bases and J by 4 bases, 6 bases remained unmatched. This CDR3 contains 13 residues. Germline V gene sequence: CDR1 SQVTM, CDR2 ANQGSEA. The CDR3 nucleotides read TGCAGCGCAGGACAGGGGGCGATGTACGAGCAGTACTTC. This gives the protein CSAGQGAMYEQYF.

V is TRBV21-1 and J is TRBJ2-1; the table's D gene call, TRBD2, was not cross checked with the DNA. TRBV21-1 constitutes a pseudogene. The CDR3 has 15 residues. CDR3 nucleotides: TGTGCCAGCAGCAAAGGCGGGAGTCTCTACAATGAGCAGTTCTTC. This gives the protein CASSKGGSLYNEQFF.